What follows are 23 T cell receptor beta chains derived from one specimen sequenced in a study of cytomegalovirus exposure and HLA in healthy donors. Primers for the PCR totalled 60 Vbeta and 13 Jbeta. Assay: immunoSEQ multiplex PCR; the TCRdb copy retains only in-frame clones and omits some. Of 90,000 to 150,000 clones listed, 65% to 80% are singletons. Sequencing input: PBMCs. The receptors here all came from a female donor in good health and CMV-seronegative.

This clone was found a few times. V and J are TRBV10-3 and TRBJ1-5, with a tentative D call TRBD1 (6 bases). Trimming took off 3 bases at V and 4 bases at J, with 22 bases between the two ends. CDR1 and CDR2 from the germline V gene are ENHRY and SYGVKD. The CDR3 extends over 18 amino acids. As DNA, the CDR3 is TGTGCCATCAGTGACCACGTTTGGACAAGGGGGTTTAATCAGCCCCAGCATTTT. It codes for CAISDHVWTRGFNQPQHF.

The chain joins TRBV4-1 to TRBJ2-4; D unresolved. Looked up from germline, CDR1 is MGHRA and CDR2 is YSYEKL. The CDR3 length is 13 residues. Trimming took off 4 bases at V and 9 bases at J, with 13 bases between the two ends. The CDR3 DNA reads TGCGCCAGCAGCCTCGACAACCCTGGCATTCAGTACTTC. Its protein product is CASSLDNPGIQYF.

This clone was seen a few times. This chain links TRBV19 with TRBJ1-1; weak D call: TRBD1 (5 bases). Trimming shortened V by 2 bases and J by 6 bases, and 10 bases separated the two germline ends. CDR3 length equals 13 residues. The V gene's germline CDR1 is LNHDA and CDR2 SQIVND (reference sequence). CDR3 bases: TGTGCCAGTAGTATACAGGGCGCCCCTGAAGCTTTCTTT. It translates to CASSIQGAPEAFF.

The chain employs TRBV6-5 and TRBJ1-6; 9 positions agree with TRBD1. This CDR3 contains 15 residues. V was clipped by 5 bases and J by 8 bases; unmatched bases: 7. Germline-derived CDR1 and CDR2 are MNHEY and SVGAGI. The CDR3 spells CASSTQWTGDSPLHF. DNA for the CDR3: TGTGCCAGCAGTACCCAATGGACAGGGGATTCACCCCTCCACTTT.

V and J are TRBV6-5 and TRBJ2-1; D gene unclear. This CDR3 has 15 residues. Germline CDR1 and CDR2: MNHEY and SVGAGI. V lost 5 bases, J lost 0 bases, and 11 bases lay in between. CDR3 in amino acids: CASSASTSSYNEQFF. The CDR3, as DNA: TGTGCCAGCAGTGCCTCTACGAGCTCCTACAATGAGCAGTTCTTC.

The chain recombines TRBV11-1 with TRBJ2-3; D not resolved. The CDR3 covers 15 residues. V gave up 3 bases and J gave up 0 bases, with 10 bases separating them. CDR1 SGHAT and CDR2 FQDESV come from the germline V gene (reference sequence). The CDR3 is CASSFGPTSTDTQYF. CDR3 nucleotide sequence: TGTGCCAGCAGCTTTGGTCCGACTAGCACAGATACGCAGTATTTT.

The J gene is TRBJ1-4, the V gene TRBV5-6; D gene ambiguous. Deletions cut 5 bases from V and 2 bases from J, with 13 bases between. This CDR3 spans 15 amino acids. Germline loops: CDR1 SGHDT, CDR2 YYEEEE. The CDR3 nucleotides are TGTGCCAGCAGTCGCCCAGGTCGGACTAATGAAAAACTGTTTTTT. Translating it yields CASSRPGRTNEKLFF.

The chain employs TRBV5-1 and TRBJ1-1; perhaps TRBD1 as D (5 bases). Trimming took 5 bases from V and 0 from J, leaving 17 bases between them. The length of the CDR3 is 16 residues. Germline lookup yields CDR1 SGHRS and CDR2 YFSETQ. The CDR3 reads CASRTGVGLMNTEAFF. The CDR3 DNA is TGCGCCAGCAGGACCGGGGTGGGACTTATGAACACTGAAGCTTTCTTT.

This sequence joins TRBV15 and TRBJ1-2, with a tentative D call TRBD1 (5 bases). The germline V gene has CDR1 LNHNV and CDR2 YYDKDF (reference sequence). The CDR3 loop spans 12 amino acids. V lost 5 bases and J 2 bases, leaving 6 bases between the germline ends. The chain's CDR3 is CATSQGNYGYTF. The CDR3 DNA reads TGTGCCACCAGCCAGGGAAACTATGGCTACACCTTC.

V and J are TRBV9 and TRBJ2-1, with 8 bases lining up with TRBD2. This CDR3 spans 15 amino acids. CDR1 SGDLS and CDR2 YYNGEE come from the germline V gene. Unmatched junction bases numbered 10, after V lost 2 bases and J lost 9 bases. CDR3 loop: CASSVTGGPRIEQFF. The CDR3 DNA sequence: TGTGCCAGCAGCGTGACGGGGGGGCCGCGCATTGAGCAGTTCTTC.

The V and J genes are TRBV7-6 and TRBJ2-1; a possible D gene is TRBD1 (6 bases). Germline CDR1 is SGHVS and CDR2 is FNYEAQ. The CDR3 length is 17 residues. The V end lost 1 base, the J end lost 5 bases, and 18 bases lay between the germline ends. DNA for the CDR3: TGTGCCAGCAGCTTAGAATTGGATCAGGGGATCCACAATGAGCAGTTCTTC. Protein: CASSLELDQGIHNEQFF.

V is TRBV6-5 and J is TRBJ2-1; D perhaps matches TRBD1 (6 bases). The germline V gene has CDR1 MNHEY and CDR2 SVGAGI. V was clipped by 6 bases and J by 9 bases, with 12 bases between them. CDR3 length: 12 amino acids. Here the CDR3 DNA reads TGTGCCAGCAGACAGGGTCACGTTGAGCAGTTCTTC. Translated: CASRQGHVEQFF.

In its sample, this clone was seen a few times. CDR3 residues: CASTLSPNTEAFF. CDR3 nucleotides: TGTGCCAGCACTTTGTCCCCGAACACTGAAGCTTTCTTT. The rearrangement joins TRBV2 to TRBJ1-1; D gene uncertain. The V and J ends lost 7 bases and 1 base respectively, with 10 bases between them. This CDR3 is built from 13 residues. Germline CDR1 SNHLY, CDR2 FYNNEI.

The rearrangement joins TRBV19 to TRBJ2-3, with a weak D call TRBD2 (5 bases). In germline, CDR1 is LNHDA, CDR2 SQIVND (reference sequence). The CDR3 contains 18 residues. V shed 5 bases and J shed 0 bases, with 21 bases lying between them. The DNA for the CDR3 is TGTGCCAGTAGTTCCGGAACGGGGTCAGACTTTAGCACAGATACGCAGTATTTT. Encoded protein: CASSSGTGSDFSTDTQYF.

The J gene is TRBJ2-1, the V gene TRBV30; weak D call: TRBD2 (5 bases). The CDR3 covers 11 residues. Germline CDR1 GTSNPN, CDR2 SVGIG (reference sequence). Trimming took off 1 base at V and 7 bases at J, with 5 bases between the two ends. The CDR3: CAWSGRNEQFF. The CDR3 region has the DNA TGTGCCTGGAGTGGGAGGAATGAGCAGTTCTTC.

V usage is TRBV9 and J usage is TRBJ1-2, with 8 nucleotides matching TRBD1. The V segment lost 5 bases and the J segment 4 bases; nucleotides outside the gene matches: 13. CDR1 and CDR2 from the germline V gene are SGDLS and YYNGEE. This CDR3 has 16 amino acids. The DNA for the CDR3 is TGTGCCAGCAGTACTGATGGGCAGGGGGCCCTCTATGGCTACACCTTC. Translating gives CASSTDGQGALYGYTF.

The chain has TRBV2 and TRBJ2-1; 10 bases align to TRBD2. V dropped 7 bases and J dropped 4; count of bases not matched to a gene: 4. The CDR3 length is 14 residues. Germline V CDR1 and CDR2: SNHLY, FYNNEI. This CDR3 reads CASKRLAGYNEQFF. The CDR3 DNA reads as TGTGCCAGCAAAAGACTAGCGGGTTACAATGAGCAGTTCTTC. Using reference TRBV2 and TRBJ2-1 for the parts outside the CDR3, the full variable domain is EPEVTQTPSHQVTQMGQEVILRCVPISNHLYFYWYRQILGQKVEFLVSFYNNEISEKSEIFDDQFSVERPDGSNFTLKIRSTKLEDSAMYFCASKRLAGYNEQFFGPGTRLTVL.

The chain has TRBV2 and TRBJ2-1, with a possible D match to TRBD1 (6 bases). Trimming cost V 5 bases and J 7 bases, with 15 bases left between them. CDR3 length: 14 amino acids. CDR1 is SNHLY, CDR2 FYNNEI, per germline. In DNA form, the CDR3 reads TGTGCCAGCAGTCTACAGGGTTTCGGGAATGAGCAGTTCTTC. As protein: CASSLQGFGNEQFF.

This clone was observed a few times. This chain links TRBV6-1 with TRBJ1-5; 7 positions agree with TRBD1. V lost 4 bases, J lost 2 bases, and 2 bases stayed unmatched. This CDR3 has 14 residues. Germline assignment: CDR1 MNHNS and CDR2 SASEGT. CDR3 DNA: TGTGCCAGCAGTGTTGACAGGGGCAATCAGCCCCAGCATTTT. It specifies CASSVDRGNQPQHF.

This clone was seen a handful of times. This chain connects TRBV7-9 to TRBJ2-2; D might be TRBD1 (6 bases). The CDR3 runs to 15 residues. V was shortened by 4 bases and J by 1 base, with 10 bases between the two germline ends. The germline V gene encodes CDR1 SEHNR and CDR2 FQNEAQ (reference sequence). This chain's CDR3 is CASSSPTGNTGELFF. For the CDR3, the DNA is TGTGCCAGCAGCTCACCGACAGGGAACACCGGGGAGCTGTTTTTT.

The chain links TRBV5-1 to TRBJ2-7; D may be TRBD1 (7 bases). Deletions cut 4 bases from V and 0 bases from J, with 14 bases between. This CDR3 spans 15 amino acids. Germline assignment: CDR1 SGHRS and CDR2 YFSETQ. The CDR3 DNA reads TGCGCCAGCAGCCAGGGGGGCGCGTCCTCCTACGAGCAGTACTTC. Translating it yields CASSQGGASSYEQYF.

This chain uses TRBV4-1 with TRBJ1-1; a possible D gene is TRBD1 (5 bases). CDR1 is MGHRA and CDR2 is YSYEKL in the germline V gene. The CDR3 sequence is 14 residues long. Between the trimmed V and J ends, which lost 5 bases and 1 base, there was a span of 11 bases. Here the CDR3 DNA reads TGCGCCAGCAGCAGCTGGGGCCGGAACACTGAAGCTTTCTTT. Amino acids: CASSSWGRNTEAFF.

J is TRBJ1-1 and V is TRBV30, with D tentatively TRBD1 (6 bases). Germline assignment: CDR1 GTSNPN and CDR2 SVGIG (reference sequence). The CDR3 contains 14 residues. Trimming left V 2 bases short and J 3 bases short, with 13 bases between. The CDR3 loop reads CAWSYRVGDTEAFF. In DNA, the CDR3 is TGTGCCTGGAGTTACAGGGTGGGGGACACTGAAGCTTTCTTT.